These 32 T cell receptor beta chains were all obtained from the same sample, sequenced in a study of vaccination effects on CD4 cells after COVID-19. Only in-frame clones appear in the TCRdb table, and some are missing; sequencing was by immunoSEQ multiplex PCR. The sample yields about 14,000 clones, around 76% seen once. Their cognate antigens are unknown. Antigen-specific CD4+ T cells were expanded (with viral peptide pools) by the ViraFEST assay ahead of sequencing. When nine to ten days of culture had elapsed, CD4+ T cells were isolated. The starting material was CD4+ T cells from PBMCs cultured with HCoV-229E spike peptides, obtained before COVID-19 vaccination. These receptors all stem from a human donor who received a COVID-19 vaccine.

The rearrangement uses TRBV12-5 and TRBJ2-5; D gene unclear. The length of the CDR3 is 13 residues. V was shortened by 6 bases and J by 7 bases, with 15 bases between the two germline ends. From germline, CDR1 is LGHNT and CDR2 FRNRAP. CDR3 loop: CASGQLRPGTQYF. CDR3 sequence (DNA): TGTGCTAGTGGACAACTCCGACCGGGGACCCAGTACTTC.

This chain links TRBV4-1 with TRBJ2-1, with D possibly being TRBD2 (6 bases). CDR3 length: 16 residues. Per germline, CDR1 MGHRA and CDR2 YSYEKL. Trimming cost V 4 bases and J 6 bases, with 19 bases left between them. Here the CDR3 DNA reads TGCGCCAGCAGCCCCCCATTGGCGGGGACGACCAATGAGCAGTTCTTC. As protein: CASSPPLAGTTNEQFF.

The chain is built from TRBV5-5 and TRBJ2-6, with 7 bases fitting TRBD1. The germline V gene has CDR1 SGHKS and CDR2 YYEKEE (reference sequence). This CDR3 region has 17 residues. Trimming cost V 6 bases and J 0 bases; bases outside gene matches: 9. CDR3 nucleotides: TGTGCCAGCAACTTCGACAGGGCTGTCTCTGGGGCCAACGTCCTGACTTTC. Its protein is CASNFDRAVSGANVLTF.

The sample holds one count of this clone. This chain connects TRBV19 to TRBJ2-7; the match to TRBD2 covers 8 bases. Losses at the gene ends were 5 bases for V and 2 bases for J; bases not matched to a gene: 14. The CDR3 has 17 residues. CDR1 and CDR2 (germline): LNHDA, SQIVND (reference sequence). Here the CDR3 reads CASSGPGTRTPTYEQYF. The CDR3 nucleotides read TGTGCCAGTAGTGGACCCGGGACTAGGACTCCTACCTACGAGCAGTACTTC.

The rearrangement uses TRBV7-2 and TRBJ2-1; TRBD1 aligns across 7 bases. Germline CDR1 is SGHTA and CDR2 is FQGNSA. The CDR3 has 15 amino acids. With V trimmed by 1 base and J by 2 bases, 2 bases remained unmatched. This CDR3 is CASSLVTGTYNEQFF. The CDR3 DNA reads TGTGCCAGCAGCTTAGTGACAGGGACCTACAATGAGCAGTTCTTC. The full variable domain, rest sourced from reference TRBV7-2 and TRBJ2-1, is GAGVSQSPSNKVTEKGKDVELRCDPISGHTALYWYRQSLGQGLEFLIYFQGNSAPDKSGLPSDRFSAERTGGSVSTLTIQRTQQEDSAVYLCASSLVTGTYNEQFFGPGTRLTVL.

The chain uses TRBV29-1 and TRBJ2-7; maybe TRBD2 (5 bases). The germline V gene encodes CDR1 SQVTM and CDR2 ANQGSEA. The V end was cut by 2 bases, the J end by 6 bases, with 14 bases between. The CDR3 is made up of 13 amino acids. In DNA, the CDR3 is TGCAGCGTTGAAAAGGTTCGGGGTGGCGAGCAGTACTTC. It is translated as CSVEKVRGGEQYF.

The gene calls are TRBV13 and TRBJ2-7, with 10 positions matching TRBD1. The CDR3 loop spans 15 amino acids. V was pared by 4 bases and J by 3 bases, with 6 bases of the junction left unmatched. CDR1 is PRHDT and CDR2 is FYEKMQ in the germline V gene (reference sequence). For the CDR3, the DNA is TGTGCCAGCAGCTCGAAGGGACAGGGGAGCTACGAGCAGTACTTC. Translated, it gives CASSSKGQGSYEQYF.

This clone was observed once. The chain is built from TRBV7-9 and TRBJ2-1, with 8 nucleotides matching TRBD2. Trimming removed 3 bases from V and 1 base from J; junction bases left unmatched: 2. The length of the CDR3 is 15 residues. CDR1 is SEHNR, CDR2 FQNEAQ, per germline (reference sequence). The CDR3 DNA reads as TGTGCCAGCAGCTTGGGCGGGAGGTCCTACAATGAGCAGTTCTTC. It is translated as CASSLGGRSYNEQFF.

This clone was counted a single time. V gene TRBV4-2 combines with J gene TRBJ2-5, with no clear D. This CDR3 region has 13 residues. Trimming cost V 1 base and J 5 bases, with 8 bases left between them. Germline loops: CDR1 LGHNA, CDR2 YNFKEQ. The CDR3 spells CASSQGMGETQYF. CDR3 coding DNA: TGTGCCAGCAGCCAAGGGATGGGGGAGACCCAGTACTTC.

This clone was recorded once. The chain employs TRBV6-5 and TRBJ1-2; D ambiguous. The CDR3 has 14 residues. V was shortened by 6 bases and J by 0 bases, with 11 bases between the two germline ends. Germline V lookup: CDR1 MNHEY, CDR2 SVGAGI. As DNA, the CDR3 is TGTGCCAGCAGGGATACAGCAACTAACTATGGCTACACCTTC. Translated, it gives CASRDTATNYGYTF.

The chain is built from TRBV5-6 and TRBJ2-5; TRBD2 aligns across 9 bases. V was clipped by 4 bases and J by 5 bases; unmatched bases: 15. The CDR3 consists of 17 residues. Germline V gene lookup returns CDR1 SGHDT and CDR2 YYEEEE. The CDR3 DNA reads TGTGCCAGCAGCCCCTCTGCAGCGGGAGGTTTCGGGGAGACCCAGTACTTC. Translation gives CASSPSAAGGFGETQYF.

This clone occurred a few times. V usage is TRBV24-1 and J usage is TRBJ2-1; D remains ambiguous. Trimming removed 5 bases from V and 4 bases from J, with 8 bases in between. CDR3 size: 13 residues. Germline V CDR1 and CDR2: KGHDR, SFDVKD. The CDR3 coding sequence is TGTGCCACCAGTGCTATACAGTACAATGAGCAGTTCTTC. Its protein is CATSAIQYNEQFF.

This clone was counted only a few times. V gene TRBV9 combines with J gene TRBJ2-3; D unresolved. The CDR3 consists of 15 residues. Germline V gene sequence: CDR1 SGDLS, CDR2 YYNGEE. With 0 bases removed from V and 0 bases from J, the gap between germline ends came to 8 bases. CDR3 sequence (DNA): TGTGCCAGCAGCGTAGGCGGCCTGAGCACAGATACGCAGTATTTT. This gives the protein CASSVGGLSTDTQYF.

In its sample, this clone was seen a few times. This chain connects TRBV6-6 to TRBJ2-1, with 11 bases that match TRBD2. The CDR3 totals 14 residues. V dropped 6 bases and J dropped 10; count of bases not matched to a gene: 8. Germline V CDR1 and CDR2: MNHNY, SVGAGI (reference sequence). Here the CDR3 reads CASRPLAGVREQFF. Written as DNA, the CDR3 is TGTGCCAGCAGACCACTAGCGGGAGTACGGGAGCAGTTCTTC.

This sequence joins TRBV13 and TRBJ1-2; the D is unclear. The length of the CDR3 is 12 residues. The V end was cut by 5 bases, the J end by 4 bases, with 8 bases between. Germline-derived CDR1 and CDR2 are PRHDT and FYEKMQ (reference sequence). The CDR3 region has the DNA TGTGCCAGCAGCCCAACTTCCTATGGCTACACCTTC. It yields the protein CASSPTSYGYTF.

This chain links TRBV15 with TRBJ2-7, with D perhaps TRBD2 (5 bases). CDR1 is LNHNV and CDR2 is YYDKDF in the germline V gene (reference sequence). V was cut by 0 bases and J by 5 bases, with 14 bases left in between. CDR3 length: 15 amino acids. The CDR3 sequence is CATSRDRGSHHEQYF. CDR3 in DNA: TGTGCCACCAGCAGAGACCGGGGTAGCCATCACGAGCAGTACTTC.

This chain uses TRBV6-5 with TRBJ1-1, with 8 bases matching TRBD1. The CDR3 has 14 residues. CDR1 MNHEY and CDR2 SVGAGI come from the germline V gene. With 6 bases clipped from V and 4 bases from J, the junction kept 7 bases outside the gene matches. The CDR3 sequence: CASRLGQGATEAFF. For the CDR3, the DNA is TGTGCCAGCAGACTAGGACAGGGTGCCACTGAAGCTTTCTTT.

To note about this clone: One junction end disagrees with the germline gene, perhaps due to a read error. The chain links TRBV20-1 to TRBJ2-7; D gene ambiguous. The CDR3 spans 11 residues. Germline CDR1 DFQATT, CDR2 SNEGSKA (reference sequence). CDR3 bases: TGCAGTGCTAAGATTGGCCGAACCCAGTCCTTC. It is translated as CSAKIGRTQSF.

This CDR3 is CASSARPTPGRINQPQHF. The CDR3 DNA follows: TGTGCCAGCAGCGCCCGGCCAACACCGGGGAGGATCAATCAGCCCCAGCATTTT. This chain joins TRBV7-8 and TRBJ1-5; D not certain. This CDR3 contains 18 residues. Germline-derived CDR1 and CDR2 are SGHVS and FQNEAQ. Trimming cost V 5 bases and J 3 bases, with 23 bases left between them.

J is TRBJ1-6 and V is TRBV4-3; D not certain. Germline CDR1 is LGHNA and CDR2 is YSLEER. Trimming pared 1 base from V and 7 bases from J, leaving 11 bases between. The CDR3 runs 15 residues. The CDR3 DNA is TGCGCCAGCAGCCAAGTGGCATCCGGGAATTCACCCCTCCACTTT. This codes for CASSQVASGNSPLHF.

The chain employs TRBV7-9 and TRBJ1-2; tentatively, D is TRBD1 (6 bases). Germline V gene sequence: CDR1 SEHNR, CDR2 FQNEAQ (reference sequence). The CDR3 spans 14 residues. The V end was cut by 5 bases, the J end by 2 bases, with 12 bases between. This CDR3 reads CASSPSTGNYGYTF. CDR3 nucleotide sequence: TGTGCCAGCAGCCCGTCGACAGGAAACTATGGCTACACCTTC.

This clone was counted only a few times. The chain has TRBV6-1 and TRBJ2-1; TRBD2 aligns across 9 bases. The CDR3 contains 16 residues. V shed 4 bases, J shed 1 base, and the junction held 5 bases outside the gene matches. Germline V gene sequence: CDR1 MNHNS, CDR2 SASEGT. CDR3 in amino acids: CASSVTSGPSYNEQFF. CDR3 bases: TGTGCCAGCAGTGTTACTAGCGGGCCTTCCTACAATGAGCAGTTCTTC.

This chain connects TRBV5-5 to TRBJ1-1, with a possible D match to TRBD1 (5 bases). Germline V gene lookup returns CDR1 SGHKS and CDR2 YYEKEE (reference sequence). With 0 bases removed from V and 5 bases from J, the gap between germline ends came to 14 bases. The CDR3 consists of 15 residues. In nucleotides, the CDR3 is TGTGCCAGCAGCTTGGTCACAGGTGGGTTGACTGAAGCTTTCTTT. Its translation is CASSLVTGGLTEAFF.

The CDR3 sequence: CASSQDGRGHEKLFF. CDR3 in DNA: TGCGCCAGCAGCCAAGATGGTCGGGGACATGAAAAACTGTTTTTT. This chain joins TRBV4-1 and TRBJ1-4; possibly TRBD1 for D (5 bases). CDR3 size: 15 residues. The V end lost 0 bases, the J end lost 6 bases, and 11 bases lay between the germline ends. CDR1 MGHRA and CDR2 YSYEKL come from the germline V gene.

This clone was picked up a small number of times. Here the CDR3 DNA reads TGTGCCAGCAGCTTAGCCTTTGGGTTCTACGAGCAGTACTTC. Its protein is CASSLAFGFYEQYF. The genes are TRBV7-2 and TRBJ2-7; no reliable D call. CDR1 and CDR2 (germline): SGHTA, FQGNSA. The CDR3 is 14 residues long. Trimming pared 0 bases from V and 3 bases from J, leaving 9 bases between.

This chain joins TRBV18 and TRBJ1-1; the D is unclear. The V gene's germline CDR1 is KGHSH and CDR2 LQKENI. This CDR3 contains 13 residues. Trimming took off 4 bases at V and 1 base at J, with 7 bases between the two ends. Here the CDR3 reads CASSRLWNTEAFF. For the CDR3, the DNA is TGTGCCAGCTCACGGCTGTGGAACACTGAAGCTTTCTTT.

The V call is TRBV19, the J call TRBJ2-7, with D perhaps TRBD1 (6 bases). Germline lookup yields CDR1 LNHDA and CDR2 SQIVND (reference sequence). The CDR3 length is 13 residues. The V end lost 0 bases, the J end lost 4 bases, and 7 bases lay between the germline ends. The CDR3 loop reads CASSIEQGYEQYF. The DNA for the CDR3 is TGTGCCAGTAGTATAGAGCAGGGGTACGAGCAGTACTTC.

Concerning this clone: The junction departs from germline at one end; a sequencing error may be responsible. The chain carries TRBV7-9 and TRBJ2-7; TRBD2 matches at 10 bases. Germline V gene data show CDR1 as SEHNR and CDR2 as FQNEAQ (reference sequence). There are 13 residues in the CDR3. CDR3 bases: TGTGCCAGCAGCATAGCGGGAGGATCCGAGCAGTACTTC. Protein product: CASSIAGGSEQYF.

The chain has TRBV6-1 and TRBJ1-6, with D perhaps matching TRBD1 (6 bases). Looked up from germline, CDR1 is MNHNS and CDR2 is SASEGT. V lost 4 bases and J lost 4, with 17 bases in between. This CDR3 region has 17 residues. The CDR3 DNA is TGTGCCAGCAGTGGCCCGTCGGGGGCAATATATAATTCACCCCTCCACTTT. This translates into CASSGPSGAIYNSPLHF.

The chain couples TRBV14 to TRBJ2-7; no firm D call. Trimming shortened V by 3 bases and J by 4 bases, and 4 bases separated the two germline ends. The CDR3 loop spans 11 amino acids. Germline CDR1 is SGHDN and CDR2 is FVKESK. The CDR3 loop reads CASSQTYEQYF. The CDR3 nucleotides are TGTGCCAGCAGCCAGACATACGAGCAGTACTTC.

V gene TRBV29-1 combines with J gene TRBJ2-5, with 16 positions matching TRBD2. Germline CDR1 reads SQVTM; CDR2 reads ANQGSEA. V was clipped by 6 bases and J by 7 bases; unmatched bases: 11. This CDR3 has 16 amino acids. The CDR3 DNA reads as TGCAGCGTGGAACAGGGACTAGCGGGAGGGGCTGGGACCCAGTACTTC. It encodes CSVEQGLAGGAGTQYF.

The CDR3 region is CAISGGAASVQETQYF. DNA for the CDR3: TGTGCCATCAGTGGTGGGGCTGCCAGTGTCCAAGAGACCCAGTACTTC. J is TRBJ2-5 and V is TRBV10-3; maybe TRBD1 (5 bases). V lost 4 bases, J lost 1 base, and 16 bases lay in between. Germline V CDR1 and CDR2: ENHRY, SYGVKD. The CDR3 extends over 16 amino acids.